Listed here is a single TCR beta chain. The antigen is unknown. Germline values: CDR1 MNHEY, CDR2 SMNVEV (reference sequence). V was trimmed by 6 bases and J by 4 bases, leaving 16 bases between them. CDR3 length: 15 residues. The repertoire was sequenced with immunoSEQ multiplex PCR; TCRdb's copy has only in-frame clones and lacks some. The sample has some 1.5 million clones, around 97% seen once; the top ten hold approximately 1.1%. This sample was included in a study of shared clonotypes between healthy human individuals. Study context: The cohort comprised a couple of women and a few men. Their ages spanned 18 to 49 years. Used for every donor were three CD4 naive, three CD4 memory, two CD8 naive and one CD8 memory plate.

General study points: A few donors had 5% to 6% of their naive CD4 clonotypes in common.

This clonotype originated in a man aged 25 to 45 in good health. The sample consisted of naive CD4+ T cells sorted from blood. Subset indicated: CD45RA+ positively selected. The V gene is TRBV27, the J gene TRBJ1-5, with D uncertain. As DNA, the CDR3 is TGTGCCAGCAGCAAGAACAGCGGAGGTAATCAGCCCCAGCATTTT. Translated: CASSKNSGGNQPQHF.